This T cell receptor (beta chain) was identified during a study of Graves' ophthalmopathy and Graves' hyperthyroidism (dated by TCRdb to between 2017 and 2018). In terms of the full investigation: Peripheral blood samples were taken at the time of initial diagnosis, before any treatment was given. In total, 135 blood samples were TCR-sequenced: approximately 42 ophthalmopathy, some 75 hyperthyroidism and about 17 hyperthyroidism-to-ophthalmopathy patients. After sampling, hyperthyroidism patients received methimazole starting at 30 mg daily, and ophthalmopathy patients received high-dose intravenous methylprednisolone. A discovery set of 95 to 100 patients (more than 40 ophthalmopathy, about 55 stable hyperthyroidism) was enrolled to explore V-J signatures distinguishing ophthalmopathy from hyperthyroidism. To tell Graves' ophthalmopathy apart from Graves' hyperthyroidism, and to predict which patients would progress to ophthalmopathy, the study relied on TCR beta repertoire signatures. In five or six hyperthyroidism patients, the T-cell repertoires found in thyroid tissue were compared with those found in blood. For independent validation, a separate cohort was made up of around 19 hyperthyroidism patients plus 17 patients who later progressed from hyperthyroidism to ophthalmopathy. What the study reported, not specific to this receptor: The 13-signature model separated ophthalmopathy from stable hyperthyroidism with approximately 90% sensitivity and approximately 83% specificity in cross-validation, and 80%/75% in the test set. Most expanded thyroid clonotypes with a frequency above 0.001 also appeared in blood, which suggests that blood repertoires may reflect the immune response in the thyroid. In validation, the model predicted ophthalmopathy progression with about 71% sensitivity and 72.22% specificity; about a dozen predicted patients were CT-confirmed with GO in a median of around 6.5 months. Sample size was not statistically predetermined, and group allocation was not concealed from the investigators.

Ophthalmopathy patients had moderately to severely active disease, Clinical Activity Score of at least 3, NOSPECS grade of at least 4, and disease duration under 3 months. Patients with other autoimmune diseases, uncontrolled infections, pregnancy or lactation were excluded. Diagnosis relied on clinical symptoms, serum thyroxine, TRAb, thyroid ultrasound and orbital computed tomography. Ficoll-Paque density gradient centrifugation was used to isolate PBMCs from about 9 ml of fresh peripheral blood. Total RNA was extracted using Trizol reagent, and RNA quality was checked on an Agilent 2100 Bioanalyzer. For repertoire sequencing, TCR beta CDR3 regions were amplified from RNA transcripts. A first-round RT-PCR used HTBI primers with the Qiagen OneStep RT-PCR kit, followed by a second-round multiplex PCR, size selection and purification. Sequencing of the libraries was carried out on an Illumina HiSeq2000 in paired-end mode with 100 bp reads. On the authors' methods: SOAPnuke was used to process the reads, throwing out any read that had adapters, had uncalled bases, had a mean Phred below 15, or lacked an exact constant-primer or identifier match. COPE v1.2.5 was used to merge the high-quality paired reads. Each unique nucleotide sequence was treated as a clonotype, and MiTCR v1.1 was used to align the clonotypes to the IMGT TRB V, D and J references. Analysis was restricted to V-J combinations with a frequency above 0.0001, which covered roughly 99% of repertoires. For each V-J combination, a TCR clonal expansion and chaos score was defined as F50 clonal expansion divided by the chaos observed in the TCRdist matrix. Features were reduced by Welch's t-statistics and random forest to around 13 V-J combinations, which fed a naive Bayes classifier. Thyroid-blood repertoire similarity was quantified with the Morisita-Horn index. TCRdb's own reprocessing of the public reads used fastp at Q25 and MiXCR and kept productive beta chains. Rows with a matching CDR3 protein are joined into one entry that keeps the most common DNA and genes. The V and J calls, along with clone size, are taken from TCRdb and not from the paper's own processing. The sample profile shows 200,000 to 300,000 distinct CDR3 sequences; 40% to 50% of them were found once. Around 43% of the sample is in the top ten clones.

This clonotype occurred a few times. Its antigen is still unknown. Germline is not matched at one junction end, which may reflect a read error. From a lookup of the germline V gene, CDR1 and CDR2 are ENHRY and SYGVKD. The CDR3 contains 13 residues, cysteine and phenylalanine counted. Only the CDR3 DNA is retained, 39 bases long and in frame from the first base. This receptor chain uses TRBV10-3 and TRBJ2-7, and the D gene may be TRBD2, 6 bases matching. The receptor was isolated from an adult man with Graves' ophthalmopathy. The sample taken for sequencing was peripheral blood. The CDR3 in this case is CASSPLASYEQYF. Read as DNA, the sequence is TGTGCCAGCAGTCCCCTAGCGTCCTACGAGCAGTACTTC.